This passage covers 14 T cell receptor beta chains from one sample sequenced in a study of CD8+ T cells in alopecia areata (dated by TCRdb to 2016 to 2019). Library preparation was by the immunoSEQ multiplex PCR assay. RNA was extracted from all samples and reverse transcribed into cDNA as template for TCR sequencing. This is the immuneACCESS table as TCRdb keeps it, with only in-frame sequences that have V and J called. A part of the clones is gone; compared with another copy, unresolved V genes explain less than half, and the rest is unexplained. This sample is represented by 150,000 to 200,000 clones; less than 80% of them were singletons. Clones ranked in the top ten supply roughly 11% of the sample. What this sample's time point label stands for: baseline before oral tofacitinib. Sample: CD8+ T cells sorted from blood, taken at week 0. All receptors come from a human donor with alopecia areata.

V usage is TRBV29-1 and J usage is TRBJ2-3; 11 positions agree with TRBD1. V lost 6 bases, J lost 0 bases, and 11 bases stayed unmatched. The CDR3 is 17 residues long. Germline CDR1 reads SQVTM; CDR2 reads ANQGSEA. In DNA, the CDR3 is TGCAGCGTACAATCCGGGACAGGGGGTAAGAGCACAGATACGCAGTATTTT. Translating it yields CSVQSGTGGKSTDTQYF.

The rearrangement uses TRBV29-1 and TRBJ2-3; D is ambiguous. V dropped 7 bases and J dropped 1 base, with 9 bases sitting between them. CDR1 SQVTM and CDR2 ANQGSEA come from the germline V gene. The CDR3 length is 12 residues. The CDR3 spells CSAGTGTDTQYF. The CDR3 nucleotides read TGCAGCGCCGGAACAGGCACAGATACGCAGTATTTT.

This chain joins TRBV15 and TRBJ1-1; the D is unclear. Germline assignment: CDR1 LNHNV and CDR2 YYDKDF (reference sequence). Trimming stripped 4 bases from V and 3 bases from J, with 3 bases between. The CDR3 loop spans 11 amino acids. In nucleotides, the CDR3 is TGTGCCACCAGCAAGGACACTGAAGCTTTCTTT. It translates to CATSKDTEAFF. Together with reference TRBV15 and TRBJ1-1, the CDR3 gives the full variable domain: DAMVIQNPRYQVTQFGKPVTLSCSQTLNHNVMYWYQQKSSQAPKLLFHYYDKDFNNEADTPDNFQSRRPNTSFCFLDIRSPGLGDTAMYLCATSKDTEAFFGQGTRLTVV.

V and J are TRBV30 and TRBJ1-1; D is unclear. CDR3 length: 11 residues. Germline V lookup: CDR1 GTSNPN, CDR2 SVGIG (reference sequence). Trimming took 7 bases from V and 3 from J, leaving 9 bases between them. The CDR3: CALQQYTEAFF. Here the CDR3 DNA reads TGTGCCTTACAACAATACACTGAAGCTTTCTTT.

The chain links TRBV27 to TRBJ2-5; D unclear. Germline V gene lookup returns CDR1 MNHEY and CDR2 SMNVEV (reference sequence). The CDR3 consists of 13 residues. V lost 3 bases, J lost 4 bases, and 9 bases lay in between. CDR3 coding DNA: TGTGCCAGCAGTTTGGGATTAGGAGAGACCCAGTACTTC. This translates into CASSLGLGETQYF.

This clone was recorded a few times. The rearrangement joins TRBV5-1 to TRBJ2-2; 11 bases line up with TRBD2. The V gene's germline CDR1 is SGHRS and CDR2 YFSETQ. The ends lost 4 bases at V and 1 base at J; junction bases unmatched: 3. The CDR3 is 16 amino acids. Written as DNA, the CDR3 is TGCGCCAGCAGCGCTCTAGCGGGGGGGAACACCGGGGAGCTGTTTTTT. It translates to CASSALAGGNTGELFF.

The sample holds one count of this clone. J is TRBJ2-1 and V is TRBV6-5; unclear D gene. V lost 5 bases, J lost 8 bases, and 13 bases lay in between. From germline, CDR1 is MNHEY and CDR2 SVGAGI. CDR3 length: 13 residues. The CDR3 here is CASSRASLDEQFF. The CDR3 DNA reads TGTGCCAGCAGTCGGGCCAGTCTCGATGAGCAGTTCTTC.

V usage is TRBV27 and J usage is TRBJ2-7; tentative D call: TRBD2 (6 bases). CDR1 and CDR2 (germline): MNHEY, SMNVEV (reference sequence). The CDR3 has 14 amino acids. Trimming took off 2 bases at V and 3 bases at J, with 11 bases between the two ends. For the CDR3, the DNA is TGTGCCAGCAGTTTACGAGGGACTTACTACGAGCAGTACTTC. This translates into CASSLRGTYYEQYF.

The CDR3 nucleotides read TGCAGCGGGGATAGCGGGACTAGCAGCAATGAGCAGTTCTTC. The encoded protein is CSGDSGTSSNEQFF. The rearrangement joins TRBV29-1 to TRBJ2-1; TRBD2 aligns across 9 bases. The germline gives CDR1 SQVTM, CDR2 ANQGSEA. After removal of 7 bases from V and 6 bases from J, the junction contained 10 bases not matched to a gene. This CDR3 comprises 14 residues.

V usage is TRBV4-1 and J usage is TRBJ2-7; perhaps TRBD1 as D (6 bases). The CDR3 is 17 amino acids. V lost 4 bases, J lost 3 bases, and 22 bases lay in between. Germline CDR1 reads MGHRA; CDR2 reads YSYEKL. The CDR3 is CASSRVSTGPSSYEQYF. CDR3 nucleotides: TGCGCCAGCAGCCGAGTTTCGACAGGCCCGAGTAGCTACGAGCAGTACTTC.

J is TRBJ1-5 and V is TRBV30; D remains ambiguous. From germline, CDR1 is GTSNPN and CDR2 SVGIG (reference sequence). Trimming shortened V by 2 bases and J by 2 bases, and 10 bases separated the two germline ends. The CDR3 length is 14 residues. CDR3 coding DNA: TGTGCCTGGAGTAATGGGATTGGCAATCAGCCCCAGCATTTT. Protein sequence: CAWSNGIGNQPQHF. The full variable domain, completed using reference TRBV30 and TRBJ1-5, is SQTIHQWPATLVQPVGSPLSLECTVEGTSNPNLYWYRQAAGRGLQLLFYSVGIGQISSEVPQNLSASRPQDRQFILSSKKLLLSDSGFYLCAWSNGIGNQPQHFGDGTRLSIL.

The V and J genes are TRBV10-3 and TRBJ2-2; no clear D. The CDR3 extends over 18 amino acids. V was trimmed by 6 bases and J by 0 bases, leaving 20 bases between them. Germline V CDR1 and CDR2: ENHRY, SYGVKD. The CDR3 bases are TGTGCCATCAGGACGAGACCAAGGACGGAAACGAACACCGGGGAGCTGTTTTTT. Encoded protein: CAIRTRPRTETNTGELFF.

The V call is TRBV6-5, the J call TRBJ1-2; 7 nucleotides line up with TRBD1. The V segment lost 0 bases and the J segment 7 bases; nucleotides outside the gene matches: 11. The length of the CDR3 is 16 residues. Per germline, CDR1 MNHEY and CDR2 SVGAGI. The CDR3 spells CASSYSRGGQIRGYTF. CDR3 in DNA: TGTGCCAGCAGTTACTCGAGGGGGGGACAGATCCGTGGCTACACCTTC.

The V and J genes are TRBV20-1 and TRBJ2-7; D gene uncertain. There are 11 residues in the CDR3. V was pared by 4 bases and J by 7 bases, with 11 bases between. CDR1 DFQATT and CDR2 SNEGSKA come from the germline V gene (reference sequence). The CDR3 region has the DNA TGCAGTGCTACCCATACAAGGGAGCAGTACTTC. This encodes CSATHTREQYF.